The rows below give T cell receptor beta chains drawn from one sample of a study of T cells expressing NK-cell markers. TCRdb reprocessed the 5' RACE reads, keeping one entry per CDR3 protein, no DNA. The sample table includes some 600,000 distinct CDR3 sequences. The specimen was blood T cells: a sorted CD56 or NKG2C T cell subset, CD4+ or CD8+ T cells, or bulk PBMC T cells (not recorded which). The source is a man in his late teens or twenties in good health. CDR3s include the opening cysteine and the closing phenylalanine or tryptophan. The order of the fields is J gene, V gene, CDR3 protein.

TRBJ2-2,TRBV20-1,CSAAEYTGELFF
TRBJ1-3,TRBV28,CASSFGAEGNTIYF
TRBJ2-2,TRBV29-1,CSVGTSGPANTGELFF
TRBJ2-3,TRBV4-1,CASSIIPTDTQYF
TRBJ2-2,TRBV12-3/TRBV12-4,CAAGLPMAGELFF
TRBJ2-7,TRBV27,CASSSIPGQGDEQYF
TRBJ2-5,TRBV25-1,CASSRKGGPGETQYF
TRBJ1-4,TRBV6-1,CASKTRQATNEKLFF
TRBJ1-4,TRBV6-1,CASSLLHTGFLAEKLFF
TRBJ2-4,TRBV4-2,CASSQGVKAGVRNIQYF
TRBJ2-6,TRBV7-9,CASSLRGGGVRSGANVLTF
TRBJ2-1,TRBV9,CASSEGGTSVGNEQFF
TRBJ2-1,TRBV19,CASSIWQGEQFF
TRBJ2-7,TRBV12-3/TRBV12-4,CASSLARSGAFEQYF
TRBJ2-1,TRBV24-1,CATSDLLQTVEFF
TRBJ2-1,TRBV6-2/TRBV6-3,CASGISAGNEQFF
TRBJ2-1,TRBV3-1,CASSPILSYNEQFF
TRBJ2-4,TRBV5-6,CASSLVSGKNIQYF
TRBJ2-1,TRBV20-1,CSARSSGAAYNEQFF
TRBJ2-7,TRBV6-2/TRBV6-3,CATEAGGSYEQYF
TRBJ1-5,TRBV24-1,CATSDSGEPQHF
TRBJ2-2,TRBV27,CASIGMAGATGELFF
TRBJ2-3,TRBV5-1,CASSLEYRDTQYF
TRBJ2-2,TRBV9,CASSKGLAGGTGELFF
TRBJ2-5,TRBV12-3/TRBV12-4,CASSWKGQKETQYF
TRBJ2-1,TRBV7-6,CASSLVTGEDGEQFF